A single sample is the source of the 21 T cell receptor beta chains below, sequenced in a study of shared clonotypes between healthy human individuals (dated by TCRdb to between 2020 and 2021). The library was generated by the immunoSEQ multiplex PCR assay. The immuneACCESS repertoire file appears here via TCRdb, limited to in-frame rearrangements. These files lack a portion of the clones; in checked studies, under half of the deficit traces to unresolved V genes, and the cause of the others is not known. This sample comprises over a million clones, 98% of them detected only once. Jointly, the top ten make up less than 0.55% of the sample. Sequenced: naive CD4+ T cells sorted from blood. The intended sense of this specimen's cell subset or site label: CD45RA+ positively selected. These receptors came from a man aged 30 to 45 in good health.

The V call is TRBV28, the J call TRBJ1-4; D not resolved. Per germline, CDR1 MDHEN and CDR2 SYDVKM. Trimming pared 3 bases from V and 8 bases from J, leaving 7 bases between. This CDR3 contains 12 residues. In DNA form, the CDR3 reads TGTGCCAGCAGTTTCTTTCGAGAAAAACTGTTTTTT. Protein sequence: CASSFFREKLFF. The variable domain in full, completed from reference TRBV28 and TRBJ1-4, reads DVKVTQSSRYLVKRTGEKVFLECVQDMDHENMFWYRQDPGLGLRLIYFSYDVKMKEKGDIPEGYSVSREKKERFSLILESASTNQTSMYLCASSFFREKLFFGSGTQLSVL.

The chain combines TRBV21-1 with TRBJ2-1; TRBD1, as called in the table, went unchecked against the DNA. TRBV21-1 is listed as a pseudogene. The CDR3 length is 14 residues. CDR3 protein: CASSKGARANEQFF. The CDR3 DNA reads as TGTGCCAGCAGCAAAGGGGCCAGGGCTAATGAGCAGTTCTTC.

The gene calls are TRBV30 and TRBJ2-3; D not certain. This CDR3 comprises 11 residues. Germline CDR1 GTSNPN, CDR2 SVGIG (reference sequence). V lost 1 base and J 6 bases, leaving 5 bases between the germline ends. CDR3 loop: CAWSASDTQYF. Here the CDR3 DNA reads TGTGCCTGGAGTGCGTCGGATACGCAGTATTTT.

This rearrangement joins TRBV14 to TRBJ2-5; D unclear. Germline CDR1 SGHDN, CDR2 FVKESK. CDR3 length equals 13 residues. Trimming removed 0 bases at V and 4 bases at J, with 6 bases between. The CDR3 loop is CASSQEFGETQYF. The CDR3 DNA sequence: TGTGCCAGCAGCCAAGAGTTTGGAGAGACCCAGTACTTC.

This chain links TRBV18 with TRBJ2-6; 8 nucleotides align to TRBD1. Losses at the gene ends were 2 bases for V and 0 bases for J; bases not matched to a gene: 3. Germline lookup yields CDR1 KGHSH and CDR2 LQKENI. CDR3 length: 17 amino acids. CDR3 region: CASSPNRGISGANVLTF. The CDR3 DNA reads as TGTGCCAGCTCACCAAACAGGGGGATCTCTGGGGCCAACGTCCTGACTTTC. The entire variable domain, with the rest obtained from reference TRBV18 and TRBJ2-6, is as follows: NAGVMQNPRHLVRRRGQEARLRCSPMKGHSHVYWYRQLPEEGLKFMVYLQKENIIDESGMPKERFSAEFPKEGPSILRIQQVVRGDSAAYFCASSPNRGISGANVLTFGAGSRLTVL.

This CDR3 reads CASSLNPGQSSYEQYF. DNA for the CDR3: TGTGCCAGCAGTTTAAATCCGGGACAGAGCTCCTACGAGCAGTACTTC. This chain uses TRBV28 with TRBJ2-7; TRBD1 agrees at 7 bases. Germline CDR1 and CDR2: MDHEN and SYDVKM. V was clipped by 2 bases and J by 0 bases; unmatched bases: 7. The CDR3 contains 16 residues.

The chain employs TRBV6-4 and TRBJ2-1; a weak D match, TRBD2 (6 bases). This CDR3 spans 13 amino acids. V shed 6 bases and J shed 4 bases, with 10 bases lying between them. The germline V gene encodes CDR1 MRHNA and CDR2 SNTAGT. Here the CDR3 DNA reads TGTGCCAGCAGAGCGGGCCCGTACAATGAGCAGTTCTTC. It codes for CASRAGPYNEQFF.

This clone is a singleton in its sample. This CDR3 reads CASSSAGGDYGYTF. The DNA of the CDR3 is TGTGCCAGCAGTTCCGCAGGGGGGGACTATGGCTACACCTTC. The rearrangement links TRBV28 to TRBJ1-2, with TRBD1 identical over 7 bases. The CDR3 spans 14 residues. J was trimmed by 3 bases and V by 4 bases; bases with no gene match: 5. Germline assignment: CDR1 MDHEN and CDR2 SYDVKM.

The chain uses TRBV19 and TRBJ2-1; 8 bases line up with TRBD2. In germline, CDR1 is LNHDA, CDR2 SQIVND (reference sequence). With 5 bases clipped from V and 2 bases from J, the junction kept 8 bases outside the gene matches. This CDR3 has 16 residues. CDR3 nucleotides: TGTGCCAGTAGTCCACGGGGGGGCAGCCCCTACAATGAGCAGTTCTTC. The encoded protein is CASSPRGGSPYNEQFF.

The chain joins TRBV15 to TRBJ2-1; TRBD1 aligns across 10 bases. CDR3 length equals 15 residues. The V gene end was trimmed by 1 base and the J gene end by 6 bases; junction bases not matched to a gene: 3. The germline gives CDR1 LNHNV, CDR2 YYDKDF (reference sequence). CDR3 protein: CATSRAGQGVNEQFF. The CDR3 nucleotides read TGTGCCACCAGCAGAGCTGGACAGGGGGTCAATGAGCAGTTCTTC.

This clone was seen only once. The J gene is TRBJ2-7, the V gene TRBV5-5; no reliable D call. This CDR3 spans 14 amino acids. Germline V lookup: CDR1 SGHKS, CDR2 YYEKEE (reference sequence). Between the trimmed V and J ends, which lost 0 bases and 2 bases, there was a span of 9 bases. The CDR3 DNA sequence: TGTGCCAGCAGCTTGGGGGTGGTAACCTACGAGCAGTACTTC. This sequence encodes CASSLGVVTYEQYF.

The chain has TRBV6-5 and TRBJ2-1, with a possible D match to TRBD2 (6 bases). Germline values: CDR1 MNHEY, CDR2 SVGAGI. The CDR3 runs 15 residues. V lost 5 bases and J lost 9, with 20 bases in between. Here the CDR3 DNA reads TGTGCCAGCAGTCCACAATCGGGAGCTAGTGTTGAGCAGTTCTTC. This gives the protein CASSPQSGASVEQFF.

The rearrangement links TRBV6-1 to TRBJ2-7; maybe TRBD1 (6 bases). Germline V lookup: CDR1 MNHNS, CDR2 SASEGT. The length of the CDR3 is 13 residues. The V and J ends lost 6 bases and 3 bases respectively, with 12 bases between them. The CDR3, as DNA: TGTGCCAGCAGCCGGGACAAGGACTACGAGCAGTACTTC. Translating it yields CASSRDKDYEQYF.

This chain links TRBV5-4 with TRBJ2-7; 10 nucleotides agree with TRBD2. V lost 3 bases to trimming and J lost 2 bases; unmatched junction nucleotides: 2. Germline assignment: CDR1 SGHNT and CDR2 YYREEE (reference sequence). The CDR3 loop spans 14 amino acids. The CDR3 nucleotides read TGTGCCAGCAGCTCAGCGGGAGGGGCCTACGAGCAGTACTTC. Its protein product is CASSSAGGAYEQYF.

The rearrangement links TRBV5-6 to TRBJ2-4; perhaps TRBD2 as D (6 bases). Germline-derived CDR1 and CDR2 are SGHDT and YYEEEE. The CDR3 sequence is 17 residues long. With 1 base removed from V and 3 bases from J, the gap between germline ends came to 17 bases. The CDR3 loop is CASSLPPAGIGKNIQYF. CDR3 bases: TGTGCCAGCAGCTTGCCCCCCGCGGGGATCGGCAAAAACATTCAGTACTTC.

The V and J genes are TRBV30 and TRBJ2-7; TRBD1 agrees at 7 bases. CDR3 length equals 15 residues. V lost 0 bases to trimming and J lost 3 bases; unmatched junction nucleotides: 8. Germline lookup yields CDR1 GTSNPN and CDR2 SVGIG (reference sequence). CDR3: CAWSVYFQGDYEQYF. The CDR3 nucleotides read TGTGCCTGGAGTGTATATTTTCAGGGGGACTACGAGCAGTACTTC.

V usage is TRBV27 and J usage is TRBJ2-5; no reliable D call. Trimming removed 6 bases at V and 5 bases at J, with 10 bases between. The CDR3 runs 12 residues. Germline V gene sequence: CDR1 MNHEY, CDR2 SMNVEV (reference sequence). CDR3 loop: CASRSRWETQYF. CDR3 in DNA: TGTGCCAGCAGATCCCGCTGGGAGACCCAGTACTTC.

The V and J genes are TRBV13 and TRBJ2-7, with D hard to call. The CDR3 has 11 residues. The ends were cut back, 4 bases at V and 8 bases at J, with 9 bases in the middle. Germline V gene data show CDR1 as PRHDT and CDR2 as FYEKMQ (reference sequence). The CDR3 DNA reads as TGTGCCAGCAGCTCCGGCCAGAAGCAGTACTTC. Residues: CASSSGQKQYF.

A note on this clone: The sample contains more than one DNA sequence encoding this CDR3. V and J are TRBV5-1 and TRBJ2-3; 10 bases are a match to TRBD2. The V and J ends lost 0 bases and 1 base, in that order; junction bases with no gene match: 2. CDR1 is SGHRS and CDR2 is YFSETQ in the germline V gene. This CDR3 contains 16 residues. The CDR3 sequence: CASSLVGTSGTDTQYF. The CDR3, as DNA: TGCGCCAGCAGCTTGGTTGGGACTAGCGGCACAGATACGCAGTATTTT.

The gene calls are TRBV10-3 and TRBJ1-1; D is uncertain. There are 12 residues in the CDR3. The V and J ends lost 3 bases and 8 bases respectively, with 10 bases between them. Germline V lookup: CDR1 ENHRY, CDR2 SYGVKD. The CDR3 loop is CAISDWGIEAFF. In nucleotides, the CDR3 is TGTGCCATCAGTGATTGGGGAATCGAAGCTTTCTTT.

The chain links TRBV7-6 to TRBJ2-4; TRBD1 or TRBD2 may be the D gene (5 bases each). The germline V gene encodes CDR1 SGHVS and CDR2 FNYEAQ. V was pared by 4 bases and J by 1 base, with 20 bases between. The length of the CDR3 is 18 residues. The CDR3 here is CASSSKGEQQEAKNIQYF. As DNA, the CDR3 is TGTGCCAGCAGCTCAAAGGGAGAGCAACAGGAGGCCAAAAACATTCAGTACTTC.